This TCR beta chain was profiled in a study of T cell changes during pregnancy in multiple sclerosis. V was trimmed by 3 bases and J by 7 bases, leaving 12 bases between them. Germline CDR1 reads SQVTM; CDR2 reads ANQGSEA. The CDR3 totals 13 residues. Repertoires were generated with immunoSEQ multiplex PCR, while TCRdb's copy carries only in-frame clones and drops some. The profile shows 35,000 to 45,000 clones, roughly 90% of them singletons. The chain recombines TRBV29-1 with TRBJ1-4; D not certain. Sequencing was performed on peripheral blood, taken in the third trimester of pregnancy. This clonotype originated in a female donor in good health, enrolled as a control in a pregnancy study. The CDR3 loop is CSVDRRVGEKLFF. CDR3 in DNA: TGCAGCGTTGATAGGAGGGTGGGTGAAAAACTGTTTTTT. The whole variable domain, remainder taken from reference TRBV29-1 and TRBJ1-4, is SAVISQKPSRDICQRGTSLTIQCQVDSQVTMMFWYRQQPGQSLTLIATANQGSEATYESGFVIDKFPISRPNLTFSTLTVSNMSPEDSSIYLCSVDRRVGEKLFFGSGTQLSVL.